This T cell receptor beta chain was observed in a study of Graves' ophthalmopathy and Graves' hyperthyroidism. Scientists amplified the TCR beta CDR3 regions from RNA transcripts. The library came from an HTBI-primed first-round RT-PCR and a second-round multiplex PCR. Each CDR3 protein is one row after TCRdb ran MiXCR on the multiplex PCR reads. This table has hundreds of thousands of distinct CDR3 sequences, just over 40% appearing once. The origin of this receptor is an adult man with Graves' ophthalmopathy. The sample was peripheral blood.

The chain's CDR3 is CASSFRQPQHF. The CDR3 DNA is TGTGCCAGCAGCTTCCGACAGCCCCAGCATTTT. The V call is TRBV25-1, the J call TRBJ1-5; no definite D call. The CDR3 sequence is 11 residues long. Germline lookup yields CDR1 MGHDK and CDR2 SYGVNS. V lost 6 bases to trimming and J lost 7 bases, with 7 bases between them. The full variable domain, rest sourced from reference TRBV25-1 and TRBJ1-5, is EADIYQTPRYLVIGTGKKITLECSQTMGHDKMYWYQQDPGMELHLIHYSYGVNSTEKGDLSSESTVSRIRTEHFPLTLESARPSHTSQYLCASSFRQPQHFGDGTRLSIL.